The 28 T cell receptor beta chains given below trace back to one sample, sequenced in a study of T cell responses to AZD1222 COVID-19 vaccine (dated by TCRdb to 2020 to 2023). Read against the paper, the sample's time point label means: baseline before first vaccination. Library preparation was by the immunoSEQ multiplex PCR assay. TCRdb stores this immuneACCESS table with in-frame sequences only. Part of the clones is absent; in the studies checked, under half of the shortfall reflects unresolved V genes, and no reason is known for the rest. The sample has 100,000 to 130,000 clones on record, 85% to 90% of them singletons. The ten largest clones add up to about 3% of the sample. The material sequenced was peripheral blood, taken on day 0 of AZD1222 vaccination. Source of these receptors: an adult in good health.

The CDR3 region has the DNA TGTGCCAGCAGTTTAGGGGGACAGGGGGATACGCAGTATTTT. Its protein product is CASSLGGQGDTQYF. The chain combines TRBV28 with TRBJ2-3; 10 bases match TRBD1. Germline CDR1 is MDHEN and CDR2 is SYDVKM. Unmatched junction bases numbered 2, after V lost 2 bases and J lost 6 bases. The CDR3 is 14 amino acids.

V usage is TRBV7-9 and J usage is TRBJ1-1; D ambiguous. The CDR3 length is 15 residues. The germline V gene encodes CDR1 SEHNR and CDR2 FQNEAQ (reference sequence). Trimming pared 4 bases from V and 11 bases from J, leaving 23 bases between. DNA for the CDR3: TGTGCCAGCAGCTCACCCTCCGTAGCCGGGAGGCGGGCTTTCTTT. It is translated as CASSSPSVAGRRAFF.

The V gene is TRBV18, the J gene TRBJ2-6; D is ambiguous. V lost 3 bases and J lost 1, with 16 bases in between. Germline V gene sequence: CDR1 KGHSH, CDR2 LQKENI. The CDR3 has 18 residues. CDR3 coding DNA: TGTGCCAGCTCACCCGGAAAGGGCGCAACTTCTGGGGCCAACGTCCTGACTTTC. This translates into CASSPGKGATSGANVLTF.

This clone was seen just once. The rearrangement links TRBV5-5 to TRBJ1-1; TRBD1 matches at 7 bases. V gave up 0 bases and J gave up 0 bases; unmatched junction bases: 2. The V gene's germline CDR1 is SGHKS and CDR2 YYEKEE (reference sequence). The CDR3 has 15 amino acids. The CDR3 DNA reads as TGTGCCAGCAGCTTGGAGACAGGGCTGAACACTGAAGCTTTCTTT. It translates to CASSLETGLNTEAFF.

V is TRBV11-1 and J is TRBJ1-3, with D possibly TRBD1 on 5 matching bases. Trimming shortened V by 2 bases and J by 0 bases, and 11 bases separated the two germline ends. The length of the CDR3 is 16 residues. Germline CDR1 SGHAT, CDR2 FQDESV (reference sequence). CDR3 amino acids: CASSLTQAYSGNTIYF. As DNA, the CDR3 is TGTGCCAGCAGCTTAACACAGGCCTACTCTGGAAACACCATATATTTT.

The chain joins TRBV12-3 or TRBV12-4 to TRBJ1-2, with D possibly TRBD1 on 5 matching bases. Trimming left V 6 bases short and J 7 bases short, with 12 bases between. CDR3 length equals 12 residues. CDR3 bases: TGTGCCAGCAGCCTTCAGGGAAGTGGCTACACCTTC. This translates into CASSLQGSGYTF.

The rearrangement links TRBV11-3 to TRBJ2-1, with D perhaps assigned TRBD1 or TRBD2 (6 bases each). The CDR3 consists of 15 residues. Germline assignment: CDR1 SGHNT and CDR2 YENEEA. V was pared by 4 bases and J by 2 bases, with 12 bases between. This CDR3 is CASSWGAGTYNEQFF. CDR3 coding DNA: TGTGCCAGCAGCTGGGGGGCGGGGACCTACAATGAGCAGTTCTTC.

This rearrangement joins TRBV29-1 to TRBJ2-5; D possibly uses TRBD1 or TRBD2 (5 bases each). This CDR3 spans 14 amino acids. V was clipped by 0 bases and J by 3 bases, with 11 bases between them. The germline CDR1 and CDR2 sequences are SQVTM and ANQGSEA. The CDR3 region has the DNA TGCAGCGTTGAAGATTCTGGGGGAAAAGAGACCCAGTACTTC. The encoded protein is CSVEDSGGKETQYF.

The V call is TRBV28, the J call TRBJ1-2; D is ambiguous. The CDR3 spans 12 residues. Germline CDR1 and CDR2: MDHEN and SYDVKM. With 3 bases removed from V and 3 bases from J, the gap between germline ends came to 5 bases. CDR3 residues: CASSLPDYGYTF. The CDR3 DNA follows: TGTGCCAGCAGTTTGCCGGACTATGGCTACACCTTC.

This clone was observed a single time. The chain carries TRBV11-3 and TRBJ2-3, with D tentatively TRBD2 (5 bases). CDR1 and CDR2 from the germline V gene are SGHNT and YENEEA. The ends were cut back, 5 bases at V and 6 bases at J, with 15 bases in the middle. The CDR3 runs to 14 residues. The CDR3 DNA is TGTGCCAGCAGCCACCCGGGGATTACCGATACGCAGTATTTT. It translates to CASSHPGITDTQYF.

The chain carries TRBV7-6 and TRBJ1-4, with D perhaps matching TRBD1 (5 bases). There are 16 residues in the CDR3. Germline V gene sequence: CDR1 SGHVS, CDR2 FNYEAQ. Trimming took 6 bases from V and 8 from J, leaving 22 bases between them. The CDR3 DNA reads as TGTGCCAGCAGAGACCCTCAAGGGACGGAAAAGGAAAAACTGTTTTTT. Translating gives CASRDPQGTEKEKLFF.

The chain links TRBV28 to TRBJ1-6; D uncertain. The CDR3 covers 14 residues. Germline loops: CDR1 MDHEN, CDR2 SYDVKM. The V gene lost 3 bases and the J gene lost 7 bases, with 10 bases spanning the gap. The CDR3 sequence is CASSLAGLNSPLHF. For the CDR3, the DNA is TGTGCCAGCAGTTTGGCAGGACTAAATTCACCCCTCCACTTT.

The V and J genes are TRBV3-1 (or the pseudogene TRBV3-2) and TRBJ2-5; TRBD2 agrees at 10 bases. This CDR3 contains 14 residues. Germline V CDR1 and CDR2: LGHDT, YNNKEL (reference sequence). V shed 4 bases and J 4 bases; nucleotides not matched to a gene: 3. In DNA, the CDR3 is TGTGCCAGCAGCCTGAGCGGGGGGGGAGAGACCCAGTACTTC. Translated: CASSLSGGGETQYF.

This chain links TRBV7-3 with TRBJ1-1, with D hard to call. Germline loops: CDR1 SGHTA, CDR2 FQGTGA. V lost 5 bases to trimming and J lost 0 bases, with 7 bases between them. The CDR3 consists of 13 residues. The CDR3 region is CASSPWVNTEAFF. The CDR3 DNA reads TGTGCCAGCAGCCCCTGGGTGAACACTGAAGCTTTCTTT.

This clone was picked up a small number of times. The rearrangement uses TRBV2 and TRBJ1-3, with a tentative D call TRBD1 (6 bases). This CDR3 has 15 amino acids. The V and J ends lost 6 bases and 4 bases respectively, with 16 bases between them. Germline assignment: CDR1 SNHLY and CDR2 FYNNEI. As DNA, the CDR3 is TGTGCCAGCAGCCAAACAGGGACCCGGGGAAACACCATATATTTT. This translates into CASSQTGTRGNTIYF.

This clone occurred once. The chain links TRBV28 to TRBJ2-7; TRBD2 matches 12 bases. The CDR3 contains 15 residues. The germline V gene has CDR1 MDHEN and CDR2 SYDVKM. V was clipped by 6 bases and J by 6 bases; unmatched bases: 9. The CDR3 loop reads CASRQTSGGPLEQYF. DNA for the CDR3: TGTGCCAGCAGACAGACTAGCGGGGGCCCCCTCGAGCAGTACTTC.

J is TRBJ1-3 and V is TRBV4-2, with a possible D match to TRBD1 (6 bases). There are 14 residues in the CDR3. Trimming removed 4 bases from V and 3 bases from J, with 10 bases in between. Germline lookup yields CDR1 LGHNA and CDR2 YNFKEQ. The CDR3: CASSPQGDGNTIYF. The CDR3 DNA is TGTGCCAGCAGCCCACAGGGAGATGGAAACACCATATATTTT.

The V call is TRBV18, the J call TRBJ2-3, with a tentative D call TRBD1 (6 bases). Germline V gene data show CDR1 as KGHSH and CDR2 as LQKENI. The CDR3 spans 15 residues. V dropped 3 bases and J dropped 2 bases, with 12 bases sitting between them. The chain's CDR3 is CASSPGAGYTDTQYF. As DNA, the CDR3 is TGTGCCAGCTCACCGGGGGCAGGGTACACAGATACGCAGTATTTT.

In this sample, this clone turned up once. V gene TRBV25-1 combines with J gene TRBJ1-3, with D possibly TRBD1 on 6 matching bases. This CDR3 spans 14 amino acids. In germline, CDR1 is MGHDK, CDR2 SYGVNS. V was trimmed by 5 bases and J by 8 bases, leaving 16 bases between them. CDR3: CASSPQGRRDTIYF. CDR3 DNA sequence: TGTGCCAGCAGTCCCCAGGGGAGGAGGGACACCATATATTTT.

This clone appeared once. A read error may produce the germline difference seen at one junction end. V usage is TRBV3-1 (or the pseudogene TRBV3-2) and J usage is TRBJ1-2, with 7 bases that match TRBD1. The germline V gene encodes CDR1 LGHDT and CDR2 YNNKEL (reference sequence). The CDR3 is made up of 11 amino acids. The CDR3 protein is CASSEDRAYTF. The DNA for the CDR3 is TGTGCCAGCAGCGAAGACAGGGCCTACACCTTC.

The rearrangement uses TRBV6-5 and TRBJ1-1; 10 nucleotides line up with TRBD1. V shed 4 bases and J 2 bases; nucleotides not matched to a gene: 7. CDR1 and CDR2 from the germline V gene are MNHEY and SVGAGI. This CDR3 has 16 residues. CDR3 DNA: TGTGCCAGCAGTTCCTGGACAGGGGGGGATAACACTGAAGCTTTCTTT. This gives the protein CASSSWTGGDNTEAFF.

The CDR3 bases are TGTGCCAGCGATCAGGGGGCCATATCTAACTATGGCTACACCTTC. Translating gives CASDQGAISNYGYTF. This chain connects TRBV28 to TRBJ1-2; 8 bases are shared with TRBD1. Trimming cost V 8 bases and J 0 bases; bases outside gene matches: 8. CDR3 size: 15 residues. Germline loops: CDR1 MDHEN, CDR2 SYDVKM.

The chain has TRBV6-5 and TRBJ2-7; D is ambiguous. V lost 4 bases, J lost 5 bases, and 6 bases lay in between. Germline V CDR1 and CDR2: MNHEY, SVGAGI. CDR3 length: 11 amino acids. The CDR3 loop reads CASSSHDEQYF. The CDR3 DNA reads TGTGCCAGCAGTTCTCATGACGAGCAGTACTTC.

This clone was found a few times. The gene calls are TRBV7-8 and TRBJ1-5; TRBD1 is a possible D gene (6 bases). In germline, CDR1 is SGHVS, CDR2 FQNEAQ. The CDR3 has 14 residues. With 5 bases removed from V and 6 bases from J, the gap between germline ends came to 14 bases. Here the CDR3 DNA reads TGTGCCAGCAGCACCGGGGGGGCCCCTCAGCCCCAGCATTTT. Encoded protein: CASSTGGAPQPQHF. The full variable domain, with the rest looked up from reference TRBV7-8 and TRBJ1-5, is GAGVSQSPRYKVAKRGQDVALRCDPISGHVSLFWYQQALGQGPEFLTYFQNEAQLDKSGLPSDRFFAERPEGSVSTLKIQRTQQEDSAVYLCASSTGGAPQPQHFGDGTRLSIL.

V is TRBV3-1 (or the pseudogene TRBV3-2) and J is TRBJ1-2; 9 bases align to TRBD1. CDR3 size: 16 residues. V trimming: 1 base; J trimming: 2 bases; junction bases outside the gene matches: 5. The germline V gene encodes CDR1 LGHDT and CDR2 YNNKEL (reference sequence). The CDR3 coding sequence is TGTGCCAGCAGCCAAGGGTGGGACAGGGTAAACTATGGCTACACCTTC. Translated, it gives CASSQGWDRVNYGYTF.

The V and J genes are TRBV27 and TRBJ1-2; D is unresolved. The CDR3 runs 15 residues. The V and J ends lost 8 bases and 2 bases respectively, with 18 bases between them. Germline-derived CDR1 and CDR2 are MNHEY and SMNVEV (reference sequence). In DNA form, the CDR3 reads TGTGCCAGCGGAGTCCATTTTTCCAGCAACTATGGCTACACCTTC. Its protein is CASGVHFSSNYGYTF.

This chain connects TRBV6-5 to TRBJ1-5; no reliable D call. The CDR3 extends over 15 amino acids. With 0 bases removed from V and 11 bases from J, the gap between germline ends came to 17 bases. The germline CDR1 and CDR2 sequences are MNHEY and SVGAGI. CDR3 in amino acids: CASSYSLDEGRAQHF. The CDR3 nucleotides read TGTGCCAGCAGTTACTCCCTTGATGAGGGTAGGGCCCAGCATTTT.

The chain couples TRBV5-1 to TRBJ1-6; TRBD1 aligns across 9 bases. With V trimmed by 4 bases and J by 8 bases, 7 bases remained unmatched. Germline-derived CDR1 and CDR2 are SGHRS and YFSETQ. This CDR3 comprises 15 residues. The CDR3 sequence: CASSIQGAGDSPLHF. For the CDR3, the DNA is TGCGCCAGCAGCATACAGGGGGCCGGTGATTCACCCCTCCACTTT.